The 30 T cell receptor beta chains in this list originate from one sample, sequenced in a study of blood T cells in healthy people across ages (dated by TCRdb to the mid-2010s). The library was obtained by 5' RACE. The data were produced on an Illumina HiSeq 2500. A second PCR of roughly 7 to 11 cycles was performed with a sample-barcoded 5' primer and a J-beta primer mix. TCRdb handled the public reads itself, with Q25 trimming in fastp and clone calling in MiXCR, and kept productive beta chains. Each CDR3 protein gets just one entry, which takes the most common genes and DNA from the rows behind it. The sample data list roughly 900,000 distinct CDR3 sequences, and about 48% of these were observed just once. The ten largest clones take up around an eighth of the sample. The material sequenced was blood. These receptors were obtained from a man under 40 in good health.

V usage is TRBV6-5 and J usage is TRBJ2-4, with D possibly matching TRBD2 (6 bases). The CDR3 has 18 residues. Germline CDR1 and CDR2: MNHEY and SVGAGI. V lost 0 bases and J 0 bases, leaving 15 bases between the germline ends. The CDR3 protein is CASSYSGLGPGAKNIQYF. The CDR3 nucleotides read TGTGCCAGCAGTTACTCGGGACTGGGCCCCGGAGCCAAAAACATTCAGTACTTC.

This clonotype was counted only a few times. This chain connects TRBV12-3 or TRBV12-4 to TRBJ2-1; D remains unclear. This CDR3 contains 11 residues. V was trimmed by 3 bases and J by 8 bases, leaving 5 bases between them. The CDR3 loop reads CASSFPDEQFF. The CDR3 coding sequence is TGTGCCAGCAGTTTCCCCGATGAGCAGTTCTTC.

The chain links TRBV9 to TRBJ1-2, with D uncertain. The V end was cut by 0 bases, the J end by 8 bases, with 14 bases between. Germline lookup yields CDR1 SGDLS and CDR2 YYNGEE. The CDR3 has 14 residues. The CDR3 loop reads CASSVATASGGYTF. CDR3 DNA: TGTGCCAGCAGCGTAGCAACTGCTTCGGGAGGCTACACCTTC.

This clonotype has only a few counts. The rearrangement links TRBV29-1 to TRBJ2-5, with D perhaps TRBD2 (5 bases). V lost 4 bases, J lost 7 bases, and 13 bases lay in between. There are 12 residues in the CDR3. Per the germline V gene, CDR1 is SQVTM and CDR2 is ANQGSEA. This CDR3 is CSVGAAPATQYF. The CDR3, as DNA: TGCAGCGTTGGAGCGGCGCCTGCGACCCAGTACTTC.

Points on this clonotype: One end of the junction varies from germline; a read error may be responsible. CDR3 sequence reads: CASSDRDRSSDEQYF. The DNA of the CDR3 is TGTGCCAGCAGTGACCGGGACAGGAGCTCCGACGAGCAGTACTTC. V gene TRBV27 combines with J gene TRBJ2-7; 8 bases line up with TRBD1. The germline gives CDR1 MNHEY, CDR2 SMNVEV (reference sequence). The CDR3 is 15 amino acids.

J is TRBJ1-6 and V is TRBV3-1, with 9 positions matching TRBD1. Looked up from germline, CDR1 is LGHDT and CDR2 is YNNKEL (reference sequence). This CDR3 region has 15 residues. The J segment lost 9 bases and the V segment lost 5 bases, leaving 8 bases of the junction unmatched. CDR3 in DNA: TGTGCCAGCAGCTTTCGGACAGGGGAGGGTTCACCCCTCCACTTT. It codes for CASSFRTGEGSPLHF.

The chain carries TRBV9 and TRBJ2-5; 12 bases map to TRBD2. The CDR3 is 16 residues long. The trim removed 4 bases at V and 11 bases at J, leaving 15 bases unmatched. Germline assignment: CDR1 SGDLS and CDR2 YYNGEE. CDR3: CASSILASGGADEQYF. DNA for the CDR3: TGTGCCAGCAGCATACTTGCTAGCGGGGGGGCCGATGAGCAGTACTTC.

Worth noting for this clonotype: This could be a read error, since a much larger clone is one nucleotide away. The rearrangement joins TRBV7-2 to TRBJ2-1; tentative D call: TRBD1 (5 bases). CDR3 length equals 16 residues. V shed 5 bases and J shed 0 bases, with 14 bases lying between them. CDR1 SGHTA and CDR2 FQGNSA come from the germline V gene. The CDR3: CASSDSISSSYNEQFF. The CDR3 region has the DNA TGTGCCAGCAGCGACAGTATAAGCAGCTCCTACAATGAGCAGTTCTTC.

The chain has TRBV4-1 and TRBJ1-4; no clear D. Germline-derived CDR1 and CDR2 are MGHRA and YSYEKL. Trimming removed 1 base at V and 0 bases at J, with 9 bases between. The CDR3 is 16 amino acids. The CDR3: CASSQVYSTTNEKLFF. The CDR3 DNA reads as TGCGCCAGCAGCCAAGTTTACTCTACAACTAATGAAAAACTGTTTTTT.

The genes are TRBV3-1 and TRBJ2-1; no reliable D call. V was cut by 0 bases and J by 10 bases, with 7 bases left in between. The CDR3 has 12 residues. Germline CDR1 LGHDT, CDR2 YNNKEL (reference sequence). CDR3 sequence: CASSQDLREQFF. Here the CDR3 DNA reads TGTGCCAGCAGCCAAGATTTGAGAGAGCAGTTCTTC.

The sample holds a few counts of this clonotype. As DNA, the CDR3 is TGTGCCAGCAGTTTAGGACTAGCGGGGGATCCCTACTCCTACAATGAGCAGTTCTTC. Residues: CASSLGLAGDPYSYNEQFF. The chain combines TRBV12-3 or TRBV12-4 with TRBJ2-1; 12 bases are a match to TRBD2. The CDR3 spans 19 residues. V dropped 1 base and J dropped 0; count of bases not matched to a gene: 7.

DNA of the CDR3: TGTGCCAGCAGTTTCGGAGGGACAGGGGGTGGCGAGCAGTACTTC. Protein sequence: CASSFGGTGGGEQYF. The chain uses TRBV12-3 or TRBV12-4 and TRBJ2-7, with 11 bases matching TRBD1. The CDR3 is made up of 15 amino acids. J lost 6 bases, V lost 3 bases, and 7 bases had no gene match.

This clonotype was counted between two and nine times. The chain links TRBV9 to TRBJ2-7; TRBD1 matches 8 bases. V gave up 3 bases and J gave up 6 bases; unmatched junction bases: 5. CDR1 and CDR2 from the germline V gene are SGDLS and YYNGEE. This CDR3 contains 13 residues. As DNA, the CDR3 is TGTGCCAGCAGCGGACAGGGGTTTGGCGAGCAGTACTTC. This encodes CASSGQGFGEQYF.

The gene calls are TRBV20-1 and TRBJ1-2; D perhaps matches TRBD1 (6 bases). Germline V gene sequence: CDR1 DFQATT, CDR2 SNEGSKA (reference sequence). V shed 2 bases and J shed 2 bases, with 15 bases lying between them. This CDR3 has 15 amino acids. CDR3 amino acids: CSARSSDRLNYGYTF. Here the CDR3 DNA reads TGCAGTGCTAGAAGTTCGGACAGACTGAACTATGGCTACACCTTC.

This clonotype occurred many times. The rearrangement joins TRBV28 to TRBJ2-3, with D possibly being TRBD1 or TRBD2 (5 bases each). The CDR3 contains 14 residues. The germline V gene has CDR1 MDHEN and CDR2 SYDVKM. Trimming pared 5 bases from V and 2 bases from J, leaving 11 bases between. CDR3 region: CASSARGITDTQYF. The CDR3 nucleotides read TGTGCCAGCAGTGCTCGGGGCATCACAGATACGCAGTATTTT. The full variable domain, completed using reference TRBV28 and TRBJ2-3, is DVKVTQSSRYLVKRTGEKVFLECVQDMDHENMFWYRQDPGLGLRLIYFSYDVKMKEKGDIPEGYSVSREKKERFSLILESASTNQTSMYLCASSARGITDTQYFGPGTRLTVL.

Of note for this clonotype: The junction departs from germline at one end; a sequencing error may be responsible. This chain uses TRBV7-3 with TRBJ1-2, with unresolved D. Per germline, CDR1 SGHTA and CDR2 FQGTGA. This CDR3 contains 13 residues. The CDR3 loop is CANSFSVIYGYTF. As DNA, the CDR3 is TGTGCCAACAGCTTTTCCGTAATCTATGGCTACACCTTC. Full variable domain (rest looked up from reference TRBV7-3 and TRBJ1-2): GAGVSQTPSNKVTEKGKYVELRCDPISGHTALYWYRQSLGQGPEFLIYFQGTGAADDSGLPNDRFFAVRPEGSVSTLKIQRTERGDSAVYLCANSFSVIYGYTFGSGTRLTVV.

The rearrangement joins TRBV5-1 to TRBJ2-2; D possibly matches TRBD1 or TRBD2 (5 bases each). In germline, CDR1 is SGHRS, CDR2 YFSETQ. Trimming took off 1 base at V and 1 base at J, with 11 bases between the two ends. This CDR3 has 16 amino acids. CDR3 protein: CASSLLRGENTGELFF. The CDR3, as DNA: TGCGCCAGCAGCTTGTTACGGGGCGAGAACACCGGGGAGCTGTTTTTT.

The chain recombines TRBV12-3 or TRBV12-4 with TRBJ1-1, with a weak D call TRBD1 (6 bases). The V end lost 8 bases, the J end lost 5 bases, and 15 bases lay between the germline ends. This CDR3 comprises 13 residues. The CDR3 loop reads CASGFRGRTEAFF. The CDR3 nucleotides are TGTGCCAGCGGATTCAGGGGTCGGACTGAAGCTTTCTTT.

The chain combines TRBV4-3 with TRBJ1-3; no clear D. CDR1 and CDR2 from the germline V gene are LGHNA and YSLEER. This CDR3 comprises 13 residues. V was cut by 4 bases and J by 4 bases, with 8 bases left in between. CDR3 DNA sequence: TGCGCCAGCAGCCGGGCGTCAGGAAACACCATATATTTT. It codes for CASSRASGNTIYF.

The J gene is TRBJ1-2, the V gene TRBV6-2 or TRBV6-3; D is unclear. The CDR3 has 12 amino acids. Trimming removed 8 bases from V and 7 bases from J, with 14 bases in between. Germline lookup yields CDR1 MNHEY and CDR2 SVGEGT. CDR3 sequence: CASGSAVFGYTF. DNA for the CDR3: TGTGCCAGCGGTTCGGCAGTTTTTGGCTACACCTTC.

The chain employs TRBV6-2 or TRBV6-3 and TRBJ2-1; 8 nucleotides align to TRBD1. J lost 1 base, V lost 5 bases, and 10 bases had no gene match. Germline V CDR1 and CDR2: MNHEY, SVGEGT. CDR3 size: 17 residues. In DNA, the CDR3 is TGTGCCAGCAGTCGGTCAGGGGGCACTACTTCCTACAATGAGCAGTTCTTC. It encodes CASSRSGGTTSYNEQFF.

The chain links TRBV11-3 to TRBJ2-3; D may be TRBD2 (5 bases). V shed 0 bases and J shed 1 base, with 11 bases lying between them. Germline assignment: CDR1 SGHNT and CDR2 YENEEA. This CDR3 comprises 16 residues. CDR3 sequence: CASSLDRSRGTDTQYF. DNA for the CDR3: TGTGCCAGCAGCTTAGATCGATCGAGGGGCACAGATACGCAGTATTTT.

The CDR3 DNA is TGTGCCACCCTGACAGCACCTGGAACTAATGAAAAACTGTTTTTT. Protein product: CATLTAPGTNEKLFF. V gene TRBV6-5 combines with J gene TRBJ1-4; tentatively, D is TRBD1 (5 bases). Germline assignment: CDR1 MNHEY and CDR2 SVGAGI. Trimming left V 10 bases short and J 1 base short, with 16 bases between. There are 15 residues in the CDR3.

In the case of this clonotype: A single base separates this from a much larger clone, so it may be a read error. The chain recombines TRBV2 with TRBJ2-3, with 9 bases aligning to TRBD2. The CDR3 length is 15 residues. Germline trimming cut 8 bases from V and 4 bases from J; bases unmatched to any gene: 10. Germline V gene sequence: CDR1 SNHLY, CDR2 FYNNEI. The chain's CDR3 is CASFSSGVSSDTQYF. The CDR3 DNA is TGTGCCAGCTTCTCTAGCGGGGTTAGCTCAGATACGCAGTATTTT.

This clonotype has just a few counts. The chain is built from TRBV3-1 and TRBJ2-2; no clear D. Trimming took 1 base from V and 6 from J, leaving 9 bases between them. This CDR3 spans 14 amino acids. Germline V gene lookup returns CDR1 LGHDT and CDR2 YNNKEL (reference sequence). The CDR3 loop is CASSQVPRSGELFF. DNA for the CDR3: TGTGCCAGCAGCCAAGTGCCGCGGTCCGGGGAGCTGTTTTTT.

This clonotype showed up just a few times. The CDR3 nucleotides read TGTGCCAGCAGTTACTCGGCGGGCTCTGGAAACACCATATATTTT. This gives the protein CASSYSAGSGNTIYF. V is TRBV6-5 and J is TRBJ1-3; D is undetermined. The CDR3 consists of 15 residues. Germline loops: CDR1 MNHEY, CDR2 SVGAGI. V lost 0 bases and J 0 bases, leaving 6 bases between the germline ends.

The CDR3 spells CASSLWDGLSNEQFF. The CDR3 DNA is TGTGCCAGCAGCTTATGGGACGGGTTGTCCAATGAGCAGTTCTTC. The V gene is TRBV7-2, the J gene TRBJ2-1, with D perhaps given as TRBD1 or TRBD2 (5 bases each). This CDR3 contains 15 residues. Germline loops: CDR1 SGHTA, CDR2 FQGNSA. Trimming removed 2 bases at V and 6 bases at J, with 14 bases between. The full variable domain, in which reference TRBV7-2 and TRBJ2-1 provide the parts outside the CDR3, is GAGVSQSPSNKVTEKGKDVELRCDPISGHTALYWYRQSLGQGLEFLIYFQGNSAPDKSGLPSDRFSAERTGGSVSTLTIQRTQQEDSAVYLCASSLWDGLSNEQFFGPGTRLTVL.

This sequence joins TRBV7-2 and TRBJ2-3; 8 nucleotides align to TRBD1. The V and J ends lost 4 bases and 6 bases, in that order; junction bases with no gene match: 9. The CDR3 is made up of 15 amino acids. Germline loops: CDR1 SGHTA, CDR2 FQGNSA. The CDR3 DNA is TGTGCCAGCAGCTCTCACAGGGGGGTTGGTGATACGCAGTATTTT. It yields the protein CASSSHRGVGDTQYF.

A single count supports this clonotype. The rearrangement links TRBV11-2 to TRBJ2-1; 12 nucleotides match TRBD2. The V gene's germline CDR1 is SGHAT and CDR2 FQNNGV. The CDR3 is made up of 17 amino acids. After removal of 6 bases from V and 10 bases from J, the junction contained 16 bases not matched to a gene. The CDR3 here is CASSPLAGGLSSYEQFF. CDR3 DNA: TGTGCCAGCAGTCCCCTAGCGGGGGGGCTCAGCTCCTACGAGCAGTTCTTC.

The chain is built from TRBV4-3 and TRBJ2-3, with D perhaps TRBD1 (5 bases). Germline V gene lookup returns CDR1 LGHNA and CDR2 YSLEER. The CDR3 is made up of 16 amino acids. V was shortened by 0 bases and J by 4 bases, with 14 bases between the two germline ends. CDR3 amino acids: CASSQEAGPSADTQYF. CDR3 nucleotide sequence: TGCGCCAGCAGCCAAGAGGCAGGGCCTTCGGCAGATACGCAGTATTTT.